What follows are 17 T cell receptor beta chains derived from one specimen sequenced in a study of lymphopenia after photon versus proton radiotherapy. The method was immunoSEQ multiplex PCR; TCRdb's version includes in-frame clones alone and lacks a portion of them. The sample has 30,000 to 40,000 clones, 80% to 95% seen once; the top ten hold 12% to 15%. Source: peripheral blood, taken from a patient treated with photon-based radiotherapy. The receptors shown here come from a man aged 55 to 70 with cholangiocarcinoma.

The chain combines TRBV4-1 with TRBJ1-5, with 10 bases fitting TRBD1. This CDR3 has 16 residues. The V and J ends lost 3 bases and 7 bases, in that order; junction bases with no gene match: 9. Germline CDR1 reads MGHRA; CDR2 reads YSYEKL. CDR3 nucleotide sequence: TGCGCCAGCAGCCACCCCGGGACAGGGGACTGGCAGCCCCAGCATTTT. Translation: CASSHPGTGDWQPQHF.

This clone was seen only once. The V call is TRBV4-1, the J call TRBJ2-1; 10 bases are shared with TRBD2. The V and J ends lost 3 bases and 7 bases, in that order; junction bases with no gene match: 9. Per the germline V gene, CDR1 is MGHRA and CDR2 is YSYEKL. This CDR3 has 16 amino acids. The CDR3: CASSQDSGGAGNEQFF. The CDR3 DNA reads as TGCGCCAGCAGCCAGGACAGCGGGGGGGCGGGGAATGAGCAGTTCTTC.

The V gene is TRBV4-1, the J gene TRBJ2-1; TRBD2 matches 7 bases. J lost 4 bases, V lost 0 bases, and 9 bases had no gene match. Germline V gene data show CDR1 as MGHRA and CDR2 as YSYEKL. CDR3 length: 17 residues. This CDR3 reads CASSQDPAGFLYNEQFF. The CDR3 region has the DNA TGCGCCAGCAGCCAAGATCCAGCGGGATTTTTATACAATGAGCAGTTCTTC.

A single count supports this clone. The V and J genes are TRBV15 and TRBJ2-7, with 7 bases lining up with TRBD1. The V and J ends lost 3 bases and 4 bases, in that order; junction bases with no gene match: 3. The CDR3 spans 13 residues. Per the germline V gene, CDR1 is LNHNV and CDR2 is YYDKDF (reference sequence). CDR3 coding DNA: TGTGCCACCAGCAGGGACAGGCGGTACGAGCAGTACTTC. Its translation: CATSRDRRYEQYF.

The CDR3, as DNA: TGTGCCAGCAGCTTATCGGGACAGAACACCGGGGAGCTGTTTTTT. Its protein product is CASSLSGQNTGELFF. The chain employs TRBV11-3 and TRBJ2-2; D is possibly TRBD1 (6 bases). The CDR3 totals 15 residues. V dropped 2 bases and J dropped 1 base, with 8 bases sitting between them. Looked up from germline, CDR1 is SGHNT and CDR2 is YENEEA.

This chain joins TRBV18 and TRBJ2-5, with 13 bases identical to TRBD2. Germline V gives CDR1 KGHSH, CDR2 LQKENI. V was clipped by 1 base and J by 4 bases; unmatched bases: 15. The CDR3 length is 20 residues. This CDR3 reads CASSPLLAGGPGQGGETQYF. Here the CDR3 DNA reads TGTGCCAGCTCACCACTACTAGCGGGAGGGCCGGGACAAGGAGGAGAGACCCAGTACTTC.

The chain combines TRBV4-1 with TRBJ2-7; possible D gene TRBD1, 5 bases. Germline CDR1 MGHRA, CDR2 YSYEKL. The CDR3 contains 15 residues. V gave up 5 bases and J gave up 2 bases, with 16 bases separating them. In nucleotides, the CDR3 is TGCGCCAGCAGCTACTTAAAAGGGGCACCCTACGAGCAGTACTTC. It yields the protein CASSYLKGAPYEQYF.

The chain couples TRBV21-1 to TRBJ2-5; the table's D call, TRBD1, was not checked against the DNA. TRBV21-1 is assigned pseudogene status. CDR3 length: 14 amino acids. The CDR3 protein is CASSPPGQSETQYF. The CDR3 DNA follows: TGTGCCAGCAGCCCCCCGGGACAGTCGGAGACCCAGTACTTC.

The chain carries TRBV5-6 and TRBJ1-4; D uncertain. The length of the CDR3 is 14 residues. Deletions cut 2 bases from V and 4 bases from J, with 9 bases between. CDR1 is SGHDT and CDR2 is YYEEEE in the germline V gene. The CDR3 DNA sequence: TGTGCCAGCAGCTTCGCGGCCCTTAATGAAAAACTGTTTTTT. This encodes CASSFAALNEKLFF.

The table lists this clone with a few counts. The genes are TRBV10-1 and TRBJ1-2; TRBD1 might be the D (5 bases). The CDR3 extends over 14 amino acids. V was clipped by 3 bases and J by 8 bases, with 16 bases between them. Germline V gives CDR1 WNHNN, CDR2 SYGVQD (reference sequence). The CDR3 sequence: CASSDSPGIDGYTF. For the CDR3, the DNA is TGCGCCAGCAGTGATTCCCCAGGGATCGACGGCTACACCTTC.

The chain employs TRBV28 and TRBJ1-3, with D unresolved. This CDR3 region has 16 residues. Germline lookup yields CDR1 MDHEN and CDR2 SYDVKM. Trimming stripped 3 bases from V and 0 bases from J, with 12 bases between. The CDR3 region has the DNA TGTGCCAGCAGTTTTCGGCGGCCCCGCTCTGGAAACACCATATATTTT. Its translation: CASSFRRPRSGNTIYF.

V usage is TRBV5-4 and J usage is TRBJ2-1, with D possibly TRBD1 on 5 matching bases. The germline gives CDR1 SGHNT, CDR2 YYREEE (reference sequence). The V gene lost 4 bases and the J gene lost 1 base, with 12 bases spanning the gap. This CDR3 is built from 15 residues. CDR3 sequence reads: CASSPGLMSYNEQFF. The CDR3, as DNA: TGTGCCAGCAGCCCAGGGTTAATGTCCTACAATGAGCAGTTCTTC.

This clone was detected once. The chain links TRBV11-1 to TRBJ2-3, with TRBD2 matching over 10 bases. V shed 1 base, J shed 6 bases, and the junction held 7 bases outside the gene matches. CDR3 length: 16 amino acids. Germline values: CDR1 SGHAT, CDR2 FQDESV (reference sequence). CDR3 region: CASSLGRLAGPDTQYF. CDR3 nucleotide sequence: TGTGCCAGCAGCTTAGGCAGACTAGCGGGTCCGGATACGCAGTATTTT.

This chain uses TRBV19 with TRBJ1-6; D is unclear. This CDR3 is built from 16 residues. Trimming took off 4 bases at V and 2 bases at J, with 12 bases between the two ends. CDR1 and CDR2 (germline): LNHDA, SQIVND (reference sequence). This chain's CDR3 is CASSTQPGAYNSPLHF. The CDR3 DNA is TGTGCCAGTAGTACCCAGCCGGGAGCCTATAATTCACCCCTCCACTTT.

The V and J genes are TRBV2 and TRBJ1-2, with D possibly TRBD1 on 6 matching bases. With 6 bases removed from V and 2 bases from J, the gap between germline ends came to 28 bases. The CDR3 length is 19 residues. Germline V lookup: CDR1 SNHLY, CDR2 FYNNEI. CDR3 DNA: TGTGCCAGCAGCGTCGAGCGTGTTTGGGAACAGGGTCGAAACTATGGCTACACCTTC. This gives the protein CASSVERVWEQGRNYGYTF.

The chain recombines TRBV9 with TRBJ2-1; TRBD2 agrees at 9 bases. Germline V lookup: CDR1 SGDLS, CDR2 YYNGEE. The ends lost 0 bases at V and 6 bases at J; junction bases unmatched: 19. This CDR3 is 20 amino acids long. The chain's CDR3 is CASSVGSAGGPSGAVNEQFF. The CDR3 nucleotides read TGTGCCAGCAGCGTAGGCTCGGCGGGAGGGCCTTCGGGTGCCGTCAATGAGCAGTTCTTC.

CDR3 region: CASGAYEQYF. The CDR3 DNA reads as TGTGCCAGCGGGGCCTACGAGCAGTACTTC. The V and J genes are TRBV28 and TRBJ2-7; D not resolved. The V end was cut by 8 bases, the J end by 2 bases, with 4 bases between. Germline assignment: CDR1 MDHEN and CDR2 SYDVKM. CDR3 length: 10 residues. The full variable domain, its missing parts supplied by reference TRBV28 and TRBJ2-7, is DVKVTQSSRYLVKRTGEKVFLECVQDMDHENMFWYRQDPGLGLRLIYFSYDVKMKEKGDIPEGYSVSREKKERFSLILESASTNQTSMYLCASGAYEQYFGPGTRLTVT.